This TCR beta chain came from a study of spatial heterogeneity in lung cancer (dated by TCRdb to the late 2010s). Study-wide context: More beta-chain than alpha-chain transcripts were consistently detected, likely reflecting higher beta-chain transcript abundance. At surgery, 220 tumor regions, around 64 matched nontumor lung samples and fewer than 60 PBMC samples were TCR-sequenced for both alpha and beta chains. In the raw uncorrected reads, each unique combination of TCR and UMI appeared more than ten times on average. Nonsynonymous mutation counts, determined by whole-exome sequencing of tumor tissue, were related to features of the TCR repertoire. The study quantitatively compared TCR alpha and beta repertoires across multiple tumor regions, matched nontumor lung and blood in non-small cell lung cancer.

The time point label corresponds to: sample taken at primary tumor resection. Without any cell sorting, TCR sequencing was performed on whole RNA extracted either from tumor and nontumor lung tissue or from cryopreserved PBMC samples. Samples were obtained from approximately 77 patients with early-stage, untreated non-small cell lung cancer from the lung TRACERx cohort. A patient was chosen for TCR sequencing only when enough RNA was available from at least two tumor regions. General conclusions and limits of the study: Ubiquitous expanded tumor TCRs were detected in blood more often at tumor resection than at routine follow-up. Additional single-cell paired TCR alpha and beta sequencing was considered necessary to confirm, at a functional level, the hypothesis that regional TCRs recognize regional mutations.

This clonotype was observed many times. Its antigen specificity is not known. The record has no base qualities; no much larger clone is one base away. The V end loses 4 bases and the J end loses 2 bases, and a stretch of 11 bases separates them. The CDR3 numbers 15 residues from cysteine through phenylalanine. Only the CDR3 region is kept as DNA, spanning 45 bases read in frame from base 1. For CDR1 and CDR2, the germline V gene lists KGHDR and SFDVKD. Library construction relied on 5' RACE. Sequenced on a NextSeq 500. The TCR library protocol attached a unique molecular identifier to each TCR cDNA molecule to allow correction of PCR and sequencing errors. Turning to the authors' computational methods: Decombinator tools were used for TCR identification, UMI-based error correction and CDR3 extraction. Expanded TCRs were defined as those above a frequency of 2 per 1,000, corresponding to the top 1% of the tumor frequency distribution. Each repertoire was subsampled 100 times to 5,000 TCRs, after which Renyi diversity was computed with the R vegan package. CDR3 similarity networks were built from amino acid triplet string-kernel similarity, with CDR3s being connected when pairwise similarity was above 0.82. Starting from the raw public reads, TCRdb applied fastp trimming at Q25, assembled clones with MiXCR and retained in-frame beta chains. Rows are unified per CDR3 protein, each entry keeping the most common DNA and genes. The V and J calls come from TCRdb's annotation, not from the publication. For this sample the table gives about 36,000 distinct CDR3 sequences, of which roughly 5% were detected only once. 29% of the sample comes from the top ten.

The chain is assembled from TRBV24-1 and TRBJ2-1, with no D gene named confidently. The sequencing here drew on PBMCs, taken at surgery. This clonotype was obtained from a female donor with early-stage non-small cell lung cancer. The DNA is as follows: TGTGCCACCAGTGAAGACGGGTTGGCCTACAATGAGCAGTTCTTC. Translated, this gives CATSEDGLAYNEQFF.